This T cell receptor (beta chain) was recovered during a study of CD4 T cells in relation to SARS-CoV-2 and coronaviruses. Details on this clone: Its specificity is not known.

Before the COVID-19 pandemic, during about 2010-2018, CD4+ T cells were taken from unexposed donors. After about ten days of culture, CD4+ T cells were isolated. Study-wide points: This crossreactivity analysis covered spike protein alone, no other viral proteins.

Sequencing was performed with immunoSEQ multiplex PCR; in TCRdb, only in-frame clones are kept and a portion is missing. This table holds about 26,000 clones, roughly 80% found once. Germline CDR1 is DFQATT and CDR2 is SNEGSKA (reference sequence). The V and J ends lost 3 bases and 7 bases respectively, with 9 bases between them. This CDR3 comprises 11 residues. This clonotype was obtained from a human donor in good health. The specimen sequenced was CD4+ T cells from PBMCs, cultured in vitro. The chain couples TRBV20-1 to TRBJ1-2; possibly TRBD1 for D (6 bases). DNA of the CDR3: TGCAGTGCTAGCAGGGGCACTGGCTACACCTTC. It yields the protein CSASRGTGYTF.